This T cell receptor (beta chain) was captured by sequencing in a study of blood T cell repertoires in COVID-19. Overall study context: Two negative PCRs, clearance, or symptom resolution characterized the recovered Cohort 3 donors. From T cells, B-cell-depleted T cells, or PBMCs came the material, which was cDNA or gDNA.

After removal of 4 bases from V and 5 bases from J, the junction contained 12 bases not matched to a gene. The germline gives CDR1 SEHNR, CDR2 FQNEAQ (reference sequence). The CDR3 totals 16 residues. Assignments of participants to cohorts depended upon their own reported clinical history. Data came from immunoSEQ multiplex PCR; TCRdb stores just in-frame clones and leaves some out. The sample carries 150,000 to 200,000 clones, 79% recorded once. In this sample, this clone turned up once. Sequencing was carried out using PBMCs or T cells enriched from blood (not recorded which). This chain uses TRBV7-9 with TRBJ2-7; 9 bases match TRBD1. The clonotype comes from a woman aged 70 to 79 in a cohort exposed to, infected with or recovered from COVID-19 (not recorded which). CDR3 bases: TGTGCCAGCAGCTCCCGGGGACTACAGGGGGCTGACGAGCAGTACTTC. Protein: CASSSRGLQGADEQYF.